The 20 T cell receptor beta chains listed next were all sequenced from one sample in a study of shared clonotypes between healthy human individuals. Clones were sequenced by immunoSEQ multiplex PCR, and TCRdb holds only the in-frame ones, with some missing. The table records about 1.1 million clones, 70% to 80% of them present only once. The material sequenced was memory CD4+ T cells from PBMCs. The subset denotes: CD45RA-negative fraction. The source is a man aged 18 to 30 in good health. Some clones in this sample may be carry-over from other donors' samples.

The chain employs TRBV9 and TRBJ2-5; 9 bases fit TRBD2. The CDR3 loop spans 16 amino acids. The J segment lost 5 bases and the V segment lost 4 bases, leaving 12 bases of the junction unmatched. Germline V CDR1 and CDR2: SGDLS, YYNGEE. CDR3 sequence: CASSFLPLAGEETQYF. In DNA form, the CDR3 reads TGTGCCAGCAGCTTCCTCCCCTTAGCGGGAGAGGAGACCCAGTACTTC. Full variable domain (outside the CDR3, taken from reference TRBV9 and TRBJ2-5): DSGVTQTPKHLITATGQRVTLRCSPRSGDLSVYWYQQSLDQGLQFLIQYYNGEERAKGNILERFSAQQFPDLHSELNLSSLELGDSALYFCASSFLPLAGEETQYFGPGTRLLVL.

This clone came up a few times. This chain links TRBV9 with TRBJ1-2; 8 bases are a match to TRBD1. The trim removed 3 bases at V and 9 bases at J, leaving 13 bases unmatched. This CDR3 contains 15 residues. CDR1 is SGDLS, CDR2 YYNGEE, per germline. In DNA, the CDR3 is TGTGCCAGCAGCGACCGACAGGGGACATCCGGACGCTACACCTTC. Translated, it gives CASSDRQGTSGRYTF.

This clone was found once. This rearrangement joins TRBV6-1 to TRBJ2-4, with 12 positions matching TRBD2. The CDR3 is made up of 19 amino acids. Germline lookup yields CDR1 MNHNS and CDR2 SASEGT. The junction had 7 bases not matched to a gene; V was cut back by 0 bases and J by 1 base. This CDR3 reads CASSEAKTSGSLAKNIQYF. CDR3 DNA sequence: TGTGCCAGCAGTGAAGCGAAGACTAGCGGGAGCTTGGCCAAAAACATTCAGTACTTC.

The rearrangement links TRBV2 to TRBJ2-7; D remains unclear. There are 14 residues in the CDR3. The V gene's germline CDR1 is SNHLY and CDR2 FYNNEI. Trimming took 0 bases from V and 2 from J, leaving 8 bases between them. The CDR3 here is CASSEAVAPYEQYF. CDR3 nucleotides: TGTGCCAGCAGTGAAGCAGTAGCACCCTACGAGCAGTACTTC. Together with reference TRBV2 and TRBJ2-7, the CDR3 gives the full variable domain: EPEVTQTPSHQVTQMGQEVILRCVPISNHLYFYWYRQILGQKVEFLVSFYNNEISEKSEIFDDQFSVERPDGSNFTLKIRSTKLEDSAMYFCASSEAVAPYEQYFGPGTRLTVT.

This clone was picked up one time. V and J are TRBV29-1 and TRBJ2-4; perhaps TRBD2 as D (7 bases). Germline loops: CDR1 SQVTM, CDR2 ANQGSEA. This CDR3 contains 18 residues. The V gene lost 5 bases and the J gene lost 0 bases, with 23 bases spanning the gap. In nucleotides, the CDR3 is TGCAGCGTTCGCGGCGGGGGCGGAGGACCTAAAGCCAAAAACATTCAGTACTTC. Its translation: CSVRGGGGGPKAKNIQYF.

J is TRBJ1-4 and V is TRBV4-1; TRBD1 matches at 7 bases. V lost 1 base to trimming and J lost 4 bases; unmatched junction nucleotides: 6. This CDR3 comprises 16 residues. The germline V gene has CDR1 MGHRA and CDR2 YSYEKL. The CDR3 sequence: CASSQGRQGGNEKLFF. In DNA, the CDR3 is TGCGCCAGCAGCCAAGGTCGGCAGGGGGGTAATGAAAAACTGTTTTTT.

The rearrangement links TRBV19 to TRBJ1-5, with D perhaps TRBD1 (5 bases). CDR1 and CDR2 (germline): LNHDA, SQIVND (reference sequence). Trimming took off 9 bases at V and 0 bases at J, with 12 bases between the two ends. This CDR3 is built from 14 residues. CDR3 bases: TGTGCCAGCGGGACGGGCTATAGCAATCAGCCCCAGCATTTT. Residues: CASGTGYSNQPQHF.

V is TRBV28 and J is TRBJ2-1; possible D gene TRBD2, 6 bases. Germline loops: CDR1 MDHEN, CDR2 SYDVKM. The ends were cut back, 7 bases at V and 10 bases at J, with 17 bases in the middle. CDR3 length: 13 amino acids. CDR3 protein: CASKSPGLEEQFF. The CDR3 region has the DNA TGTGCCAGCAAGAGCCCGGGACTGGAGGAGCAGTTCTTC.

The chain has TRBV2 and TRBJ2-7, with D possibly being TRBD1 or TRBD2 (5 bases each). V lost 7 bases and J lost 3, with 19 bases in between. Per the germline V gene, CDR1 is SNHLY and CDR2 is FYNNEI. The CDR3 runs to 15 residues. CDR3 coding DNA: TGTGCCAGCATCGAGGGGCGCGCCGCCTTCTACGAGCAGTACTTC. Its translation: CASIEGRAAFYEQYF.

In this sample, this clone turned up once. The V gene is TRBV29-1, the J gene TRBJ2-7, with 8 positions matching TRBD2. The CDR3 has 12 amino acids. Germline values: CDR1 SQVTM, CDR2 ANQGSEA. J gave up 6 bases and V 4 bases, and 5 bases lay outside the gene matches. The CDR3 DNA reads TGCAGCGTTGCGGTGAGCGGGAGCGAGCAGTACTTC. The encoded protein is CSVAVSGSEQYF.

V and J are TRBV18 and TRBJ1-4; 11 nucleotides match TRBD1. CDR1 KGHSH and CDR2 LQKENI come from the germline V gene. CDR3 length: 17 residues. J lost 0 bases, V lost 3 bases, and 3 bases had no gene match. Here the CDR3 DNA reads TGTGCCAGCTCACCGGGGACAGGGGGAACAACTAATGAAAAACTGTTTTTT. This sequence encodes CASSPGTGGTTNEKLFF.

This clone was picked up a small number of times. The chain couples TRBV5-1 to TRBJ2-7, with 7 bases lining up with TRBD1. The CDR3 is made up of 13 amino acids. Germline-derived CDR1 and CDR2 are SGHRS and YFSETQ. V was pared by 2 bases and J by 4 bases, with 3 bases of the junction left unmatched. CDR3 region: CASSFTGQYEQYF. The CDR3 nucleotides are TGCGCCAGCAGCTTCACGGGACAGTACGAGCAGTACTTC.

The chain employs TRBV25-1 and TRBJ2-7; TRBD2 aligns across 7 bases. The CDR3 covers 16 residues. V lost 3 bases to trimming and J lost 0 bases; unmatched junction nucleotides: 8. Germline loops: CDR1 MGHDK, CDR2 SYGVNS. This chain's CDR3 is CASSDLPGRPSYEQYF. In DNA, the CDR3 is TGTGCCAGCAGTGACCTCCCCGGGAGGCCCTCCTACGAGCAGTACTTC.

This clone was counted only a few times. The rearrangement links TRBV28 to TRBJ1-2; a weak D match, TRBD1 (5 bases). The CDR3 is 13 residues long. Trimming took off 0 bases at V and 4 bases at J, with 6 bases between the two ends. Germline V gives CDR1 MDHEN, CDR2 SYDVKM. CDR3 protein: CASSLWTAYGYTF. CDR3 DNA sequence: TGTGCCAGCAGTTTATGGACAGCCTATGGCTACACCTTC.

CDR3 DNA: TGTGCCAGCAGTTGGCGGGGGCTGAGGACTGAAGCTTTCTTT. Translated, it gives CASSWRGLRTEAFF. The chain has TRBV28 and TRBJ1-1; D may be TRBD1 (6 bases). This CDR3 has 14 residues. V shed 4 bases and J shed 5 bases, with 14 bases lying between them. The germline V gene encodes CDR1 MDHEN and CDR2 SYDVKM.

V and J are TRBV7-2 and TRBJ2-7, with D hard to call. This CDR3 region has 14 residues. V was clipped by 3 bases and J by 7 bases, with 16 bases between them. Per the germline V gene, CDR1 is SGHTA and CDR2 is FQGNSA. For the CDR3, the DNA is TGTGCCAGCAGCTTCGGCCAAGCTTTTGAGGAGCAGTACTTC. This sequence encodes CASSFGQAFEEQYF.

CDR3 nucleotide sequence: TGTGCCACCTCTCATTTAGGATACGAGCAGTACTTC. Translation gives CATSHLGYEQYF. The J gene is TRBJ2-7, the V gene TRBV15; no clear D gene. With 8 bases removed from V and 4 bases from J, the gap between germline ends came to 12 bases. CDR3 length equals 12 residues. Per germline, CDR1 LNHNV and CDR2 YYDKDF (reference sequence).

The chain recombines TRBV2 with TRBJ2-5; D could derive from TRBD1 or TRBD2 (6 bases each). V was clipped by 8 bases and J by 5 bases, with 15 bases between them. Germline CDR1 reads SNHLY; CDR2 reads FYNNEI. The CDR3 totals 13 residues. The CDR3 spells CASCGEQGETQYF. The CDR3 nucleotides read TGTGCCAGCTGCGGGGAGCAGGGGGAGACCCAGTACTTC.

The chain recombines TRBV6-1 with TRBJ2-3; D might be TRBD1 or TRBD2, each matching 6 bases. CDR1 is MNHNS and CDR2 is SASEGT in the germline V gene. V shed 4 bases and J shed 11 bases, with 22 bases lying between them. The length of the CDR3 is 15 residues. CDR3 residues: CASSVLGGGQGGQYF. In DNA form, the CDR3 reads TGTGCCAGCAGTGTGTTGGGCGGAGGGCAAGGGGGGCAGTATTTT.

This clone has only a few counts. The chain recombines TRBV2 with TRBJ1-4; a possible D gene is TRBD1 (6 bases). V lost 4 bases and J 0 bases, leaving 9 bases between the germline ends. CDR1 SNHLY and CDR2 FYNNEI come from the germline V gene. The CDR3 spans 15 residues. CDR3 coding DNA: TGTGCCAGCAGTGGATCAGGGGCAACTAATGAAAAACTGTTTTTT. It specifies CASSGSGATNEKLFF.